This is a list of T cell receptor beta chains from one sample in a study of identical twins. MiXCR was run by TCRdb on the 5' RACE reads, yielding one entry per CDR3 protein. The sample records about 340,000 distinct CDR3 sequences, about 12% being singletons. These data were also filed under a second study, of yellow fever vaccine responses in identical twins.

The sample comprised CD8+ T cells sorted from blood. These receptors were obtained from a woman in her late teens or twenties in good health. Both conserved end residues are part of each CDR3. D genes are given only for firm matches. Size values are once, few and many counts, or a class for expanded clones, and some rows have none.

few	TRBV27	.	TRBJ2-1	CASSFTGRYNEQFF	TGTGCCAGCAGTTTCACGGGACGGTACAATGAGCAGTTCTTC
few	TRBV10-3	TRBD1	TRBJ2-2	CAISEDRDSGELFF	TGTGCCATCAGTGAGGACAGGGATTCCGGGGAGCTGTTTTTT
few	TRBV2	.	TRBJ1-1	CASTVGGWTEAFF	TGTGCCAGCACGGTAGGAGGGTGGACTGAAGCTTTCTTT
.	TRBV15	TRBD2	TRBJ2-7	CATSRDAGRGVYEQYF	TGTGCCACCAGCAGAGATGCCGGCCGGGGGGTCTACGAGCAGTACTTC
few	TRBV24-1	.	TRBJ2-5	CATSDTEGKETQYF	TGTGCCACCAGTGATACCGAGGGGAAAGAGACCCAGTACTTC
few	TRBV24-1	TRBD2	TRBJ2-3	CATSDRGGTDTQYF	TGTGCCACCAGTGATCGGGGGGGCACAGATACGCAGTATTTT
few	TRBV10-3	.	TRBJ2-3	CAISVQGPTDTQYF	TGTGCCATCAGTGTGCAGGGACCCACAGATACGCAGTATTTT
.	TRBV5-1	TRBD1	TRBJ2-7	CASSLAPLFLGQGSYEQYF	TGCGCCAGCAGCTTGGCGCCCCTTTTTCTAGGACAGGGCTCCTACGAGCAGTACTTC
.	TRBV27	TRBD2	TRBJ2-1	CASSLPSASGYNEQFF	TGTGCCAGCAGTTTACCCTCGGCTAGCGGCTACAATGAGCAGTTCTTC
.	TRBV28	TRBD2	TRBJ2-3	CASGGGAGTDTQYF	TGTGCCAGCGGCGGGGGGGCCGGCACAGATACGCAGTATTTT
.	TRBV6-1	.	TRBJ1-2	CASSEVGGGYGYTF	TGTGCCAGCAGTGAAGTCGGGGGTGGCTATGGCTACACCTTC
.	TRBV11-1	TRBD2	TRBJ2-3	CASSPRSPPLAGVTDTQYF	TGTGCCAGCAGCCCCCGATCCCCTCCCCTAGCGGGGGTCACAGATACGCAGTATTTT
.	TRBV9	.	TRBJ1-1	CASSPDLGSAEAFF	TGTGCCAGCAGCCCCGACTTGGGGAGCGCTGAAGCTTTCTTT
few	TRBV28	.	TRBJ2-3	CASRPPEPSTDTQYF	TGTGCCAGCCGCCCCCCAGAACCTAGCACAGATACGCAGTATTTT
few	TRBV28	.	TRBJ1-6	CASSFGGVWDSPLHF	TGTGCCAGCAGTTTCGGTGGGGTTTGGGATTCACCCCTCCACTTT
.	TRBV3-1	.	TRBJ2-3	CASRSGFPTDSQYF	TGTGCCAGCAGATCAGGGTTTCCCACAGATTCACAGTATTTT
few	TRBV7-6	.	TRBJ1-6	CASSLRQPVAGKNSPLHF	TGTGCCAGCAGCTTAAGGCAGCCTGTAGCGGGGAAGAATTCACCCCTCCACTTT
many	TRBV4-1	.	TRBJ2-7	CASSPRDGAYEQYF	TGCGCCAGCAGCCCCCGGGACGGAGCCTACGAGCAGTACTTC
few	TRBV5-1	.	TRBJ2-1	CASSSWTRGGDEQFF	TGCGCCAGCAGCTCATGGACTAGAGGGGGGGATGAGCAGTTCTTC
.	TRBV18	TRBD1	TRBJ2-7	CASSPSRNTGQDSYEQYF	TGTGCCAGCTCACCCTCGAGGAATACGGGACAGGACTCCTACGAGCAGTACTTC
.	TRBV28	TRBD1	TRBJ1-1	CASSFLGQGKNTEAFF	TGTGCCAGCAGTTTCCTGGGACAGGGGAAGAACACTGAAGCTTTCTTT
few	TRBV4-1	TRBD1	TRBJ2-3	CASSQVWDRDTDTQYF	TGCGCCAGCAGCCAAGTCTGGGACAGAGACACAGATACGCAGTATTTT
.	TRBV20-1	.	TRBJ1-1	CSASAGRLATEAFF	TGCAGTGCTAGTGCGGGCCGATTGGCCACTGAAGCTTTCTTT
few	TRBV29-1	.	TRBJ1-1	CSVRQTEAFF	TGCAGCGTTCGACAGACTGAAGCTTTCTTT
few	TRBV9	.	TRBJ2-3	CASSVGWSRTDTQYF	TGTGCCAGCAGCGTAGGTTGGTCCCGCACAGATACGCAGTATTTT
many	TRBV12-3/TRBV12-4	.	TRBJ2-1	CATTMGLASYNEQFF	TGTGCCACCACAATGGGCTTAGCCTCCTACAATGAGCAGTTCTTC
few	TRBV5-1	.	TRBJ1-1	CASSFRGWGKNTEAFF	TGCGCCAGCAGCTTTAGGGGGTGGGGGAAAAACACTGAAGCTTTCTTT
few	TRBV9	TRBD2	TRBJ2-3	CASSATSGRADTQYF	TGTGCCAGCAGCGCGACTAGCGGGAGGGCAGATACGCAGTATTTT
few	TRBV24-1	.	TRBJ2-3	CATSDLSADTQYF	TGTGCCACCAGTGATTTGAGTGCAGATACGCAGTATTTT
few	TRBV20-1	.	TRBJ1-2	CSAREGSRYTF	TGCAGTGCTAGAGAGGGGAGCCGCTACACCTTC
few	TRBV27	TRBD2	TRBJ2-1	CASSGLAPYNEQFF	TGTGCCAGCAGCGGACTAGCGCCCTACAATGAGCAGTTCTTC
.	TRBV2	TRBD2	TRBJ2-5	CASSRDYKETQYF	TGTGCCAGCAGTCGGGACTATAAAGAGACCCAGTACTTC
few	TRBV20-1	TRBD1	TRBJ1-1	CSASTTGTGLMNTEAFF	TGCAGTGCTAGCACGACCGGGACAGGGTTAATGAACACTGAAGCTTTCTTT
few	TRBV28	TRBD1	TRBJ2-5	CASRPTGARGSTTQYF	TGTGCCAGCAGACCCACAGGGGCTCGAGGGTCGACGACCCAGTACTTC
.	TRBV10-1	.	TRBJ2-1	CASSPAHDLFYNEQFF	TGCGCCAGCAGTCCAGCCCACGACCTCTTTTACAATGAGCAGTTCTTC
.	TRBV10-3	.	TRBJ2-5	CAISESGGQETQYF	TGTGCCATCAGTGAGTCGGGAGGCCAAGAGACCCAGTACTTC
many	TRBV5-5	TRBD2	TRBJ2-3	CASSPGTSGVDTQYF	TGTGCCAGCAGCCCCGGGACTAGCGGGGTAGATACGCAGTATTTT
many	TRBV5-1	TRBD1	TRBJ2-2	CASSLPGQTLTGELFF	TGCGCCAGCAGCCTGCCGGGACAGACCCTCACCGGGGAGCTGTTTTTT
few	TRBV6-1	.	TRBJ1-2	CASRGETNQSGYTF	TGTGCCAGCAGGGGGGAGACAAACCAAAGTGGCTACACCTTC
few	TRBV5-5	TRBD2	TRBJ2-2	CASSLRWSEGGPTGELFF	TGTGCCAGCAGCTTGCGTTGGTCAGAGGGAGGGCCCACCGGGGAGCTGTTTTTT
few	TRBV15	TRBD1	TRBJ2-5	CATRTGTGVSGYQETQYF	TGTGCCACCAGGACCGGGACAGGGGTTTCCGGGTACCAAGAGACCCAGTACTTC
few	TRBV29-1	TRBD2	TRBJ2-7	CSVGGGSSYEQYF	TGCAGCGTTGGAGGCGGGAGCTCCTACGAGCAGTACTTC
.	TRBV7-8	.	TRBJ2-5	CASSLGLSQETQYF	TGTGCCAGCAGCCTCGGACTATCCCAAGAGACCCAGTACTTC
few	TRBV12-3/TRBV12-4	TRBD2	TRBJ2-5	CASSFGTGTSAETQYF	TGTGCCAGCAGTTTTGGGACCGGGACTAGCGCTGAGACCCAGTACTTC
.	TRBV2	TRBD2	TRBJ2-5	CASTSQTSGRSPSQETQYF	TGTGCCAGCACCTCCCAGACTAGCGGGAGGTCTCCCAGCCAAGAGACCCAGTACTTC
few	TRBV20-1	.	TRBJ2-2	CSTQGWRQDTGELFF	TGCAGTACACAAGGGTGGAGACAGGACACCGGGGAGCTGTTTTTT
.	TRBV12-3/TRBV12-4	TRBD2	TRBJ2-5	CASSPGLATETQYF	TGTGCCAGCTCCCCGGGACTAGCGACGGAGACCCAGTACTTC
few	TRBV19	TRBD1	TRBJ1-5	CASSWRGLQPQHF	TGTGCCAGTAGTTGGAGGGGGCTTCAGCCCCAGCATTTT
.	TRBV11-1	TRBD2	TRBJ2-3	CASSWTSGGAGPTDTQYF	TGTGCCAGCAGCTGGACTAGCGGGGGGGCCGGTCCCACAGATACGCAGTATTTT
few	TRBV12-5	TRBD1	TRBJ2-5	CASGPIGTETQETQYF	TGTGCTAGTGGTCCAATTGGGACAGAAACCCAAGAGACCCAGTACTTC
.	TRBV18	.	TRBJ2-3	CASSPPPQDTQYF	TGTGCCAGCTCACCCCCTCCCCAGGATACGCAGTATTTT
many	TRBV6-2/TRBV6-3	.	TRBJ2-3	CASSAGTGADTQYF	TGTGCCAGCAGTGCCGGGACTGGGGCGGATACGCAGTATTTT
few	TRBV6-2/TRBV6-3	.	TRBJ1-1	CASRWTEFGTEAFF	TGTGCCAGCAGATGGACAGAATTTGGCACTGAAGCTTTCTTT
.	TRBV29-1	.	TRBJ2-2	CSAPVLGELFF	TGCAGCGCTCCAGTCCTCGGGGAGCTGTTTTTT
few	TRBV7-9	.	TRBJ1-1	CASSLEGDSNINTEAFF	TGTGCCAGCAGCTTAGAGGGTGACTCGAACATAAACACTGAAGCTTTCTTT
few	TRBV9	.	TRBJ2-7	CASSVEGSANYEQYF	TGTGCCAGCAGCGTAGAGGGTAGCGCAAACTACGAGCAGTACTTC
.	TRBV7-9	.	TRBJ2-6	CASSFGDNILRANVLTF	TGTGCCAGCAGTTTTGGCGACAATATCCTTAGGGCCAACGTCCTGACTTTC